This T cell receptor beta chain was recorded in a study of early T cells in non-severe SARS-CoV-2 infection. Study-level information: Chains were not paired, and sequencing was done on bulk RNA from unsorted whole blood.

As for this clonotype: Its cognate antigen is unknown.

Findings and caveats of the study: VDJdb matching favored anti-spike CD8 responses, missing private and CD4 specificities.

There are 15 residues in the CDR3. Germline V gene lookup returns CDR1 MDHEN and CDR2 SYDVKM. Trimming stripped 0 bases from V and 1 base from J, with 9 bases between. Unique molecular identifiers (one per individual cDNA molecule) were attached. TCRdb itself ran the 5' RACE reads through MiXCR, one entry per CDR3 protein. The table has approximately 90,000 distinct CDR3 sequences, around 17% seen once. This rearrangement joins TRBV28 to TRBJ2-5; no reliable D call. The sequence came from an adult who was a healthcare worker with PCR-confirmed SARS-CoV-2 infection or an uninfected control (not recorded which). Sequencing was performed on whole blood, taken at baseline. CDR3 loop: CASSLWTGFQETQYF. In nucleotides, the CDR3 is TGTGCCAGCAGTTTATGGACCGGGTTCCAAGAGACCCAGTACTTC.